The present T cell receptor beta chain was sequenced within a study of CD8 T cells in ankylosing spondylitis. Regarding the study as a whole: Seemingly characteristic of ankylosing spondylitis blood was a TCR beta motif consisting of under ten highly homologous variants.

TCR beta libraries were made by quantitative 5'-RACE with molecular barcodes. TCRdb processed the 5' RACE reads anew with MiXCR; each CDR3 protein has one entry. Counted here are about 440,000 distinct CDR3 sequences, roughly a sixth occurring once; the ten biggest clones make up just over 1%. On this clonotype itself: The antigen is not known.

The receptor's source is a male donor with ankylosing spondylitis. The sequenced sample consisted of blood, either unsorted or a sorted T cell fraction (not recorded which).

CDR3 region: CASTPTPRRSTEAFF. The CDR3 coding sequence is TGTGCCAGCACCCCCACCCCCAGGCGGAGCACTGAAGCTTTCTTT. The V call is TRBV7-2, the J call TRBJ1-1; no firm D call. Trimming cost V 7 bases and J 4 bases, with 19 bases left between them. The CDR3 runs to 15 residues. Germline V CDR1 and CDR2: SGHTA, FQGNSA.